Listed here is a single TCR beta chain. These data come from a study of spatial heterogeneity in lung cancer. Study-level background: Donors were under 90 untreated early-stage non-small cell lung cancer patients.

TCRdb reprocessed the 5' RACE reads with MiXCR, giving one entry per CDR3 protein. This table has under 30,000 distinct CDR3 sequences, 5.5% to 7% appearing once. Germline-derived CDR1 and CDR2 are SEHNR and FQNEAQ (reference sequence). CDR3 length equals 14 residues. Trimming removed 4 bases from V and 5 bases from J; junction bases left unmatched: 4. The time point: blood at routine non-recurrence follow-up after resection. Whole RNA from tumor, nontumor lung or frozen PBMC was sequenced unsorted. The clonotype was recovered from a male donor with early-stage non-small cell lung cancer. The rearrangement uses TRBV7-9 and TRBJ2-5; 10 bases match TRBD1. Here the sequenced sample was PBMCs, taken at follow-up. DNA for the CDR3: TGTGCCAGCAGCTCCGGACAGGGGGATGAGACCCAGTACTTC. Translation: CASSSGQGDETQYF.